Sequencing of this T cell receptor (beta chain) was carried out in a study of T cell responses to AZD1222 COVID-19 vaccine. Regarding the study as a whole: Two AZD1222 doses significantly raised spike-specific TCR breadth and depth over controls.

On this clone: Its antigen is not known.

V shed 4 bases, J shed 1 base, and the junction held 10 bases outside the gene matches. Per germline, CDR1 SGHRS and CDR2 YFSETQ. The CDR3 is 17 amino acids. Clones were sequenced by immunoSEQ multiplex PCR, and TCRdb holds only the in-frame ones, with some missing. The top ten clones hold around a tenth of a sample with 150,000 to 200,000 clones, almost 90% of them seen once. Source: peripheral blood, taken 28 days after the second AZD1222 dose. This TCR was sampled from an adult who received the AZD1222 COVID-19 vaccine. The chain joins TRBV5-1 to TRBJ2-2; TRBD2 aligns across 7 bases. CDR3 sequence reads: CASSHRSGTVNTGELFF. The CDR3 DNA reads TGCGCCAGCAGCCATCGGAGCGGGACCGTGAACACCGGGGAGCTGTTTTTT.